One sample yielded the 10 T cell receptor beta chains listed below, sequenced in a study of blood T cell repertoires in COVID-19. Assay: immunoSEQ multiplex PCR; the TCRdb copy retains only in-frame clones and omits some. The data hold 75,000 to 95,000 clones, with around 89% observed a single time. Sequencing input: peripheral blood. All receptors derive from a human donor in a cohort sampled during active COVID-19.

This sequence joins TRBV6-1 and TRBJ2-3; no clear D. Trimming pared 1 base from V and 1 base from J, leaving 9 bases between. The V gene's germline CDR1 is MNHNS and CDR2 SASEGT. The CDR3 extends over 15 amino acids. The CDR3 loop is CASSEDYRGTDTQYF. CDR3 nucleotide sequence: TGTGCCAGCAGTGAAGACTACCGGGGCACAGATACGCAGTATTTT.

V and J are TRBV5-6 and TRBJ2-5; 7 bases are a match to TRBD1. Germline V gene data show CDR1 as SGHDT and CDR2 as YYEEEE. Trimming at V came to 6 bases and at J to 2 bases, leaving 16 bases not matched to a gene. The CDR3 is made up of 17 amino acids. The CDR3, as DNA: TGTGCCAGCAACGCGGGCAGGGGGACGGAAACTCAAGAGACCCAGTACTTC. Translated, it gives CASNAGRGTETQETQYF. The whole variable domain, remainder taken from reference TRBV5-6 and TRBJ2-5, is DAGVTQSPTHLIKTRGQQVTLRCSPKSGHDTVSWYQQALGQGPQFIFQYYEEEERQRGNFPDRFSGHQFPNYSSELNVNALLLGDSALYLCASNAGRGTETQETQYFGPGTRLLVL.

This chain connects TRBV28 to TRBJ1-1; 7 nucleotides match TRBD1. V trimming: 6 bases; J trimming: 3 bases; junction bases outside the gene matches: 7. The germline V gene has CDR1 MDHEN and CDR2 SYDVKM. This CDR3 region has 14 residues. CDR3 sequence reads: CASSPGGQDTEAFF. The DNA of the CDR3 is TGTGCCAGCAGCCCTGGAGGACAGGACACTGAAGCTTTCTTT.

This chain links TRBV2 with TRBJ1-4; TRBD1 aligns across 7 bases. Germline V CDR1 and CDR2: SNHLY, FYNNEI. This CDR3 is 14 amino acids long. After removal of 6 bases from V and 4 bases from J, the junction contained 5 bases not matched to a gene. The CDR3 is CASRGDRNNEKLFF. The CDR3 nucleotides are TGTGCCAGCAGAGGGGACAGAAATAATGAAAAACTGTTTTTT.

This clone occurred once. The chain is built from TRBV6-6 and TRBJ1-2; possible D gene TRBD1, 6 bases. V was trimmed by 0 bases and J by 7 bases, leaving 18 bases between them. Germline V CDR1 and CDR2: MNHNY, SVGAGI (reference sequence). The CDR3 covers 16 residues. In nucleotides, the CDR3 is TGTGCCAGCAGTTACTCGGCGACTGCAGCACAGGGTGGCTACACCTTC. Protein sequence: CASSYSATAAQGGYTF.

The chain recombines TRBV9 with TRBJ1-6; 9 bases match TRBD1. Germline CDR1 is SGDLS and CDR2 is YYNGEE. Unmatched junction bases numbered 12, after V lost 4 bases and J lost 10 bases. CDR3 length: 16 amino acids. The CDR3 is CASSPLGGQGLSPLHF. In DNA, the CDR3 is TGTGCCAGCAGCCCCCTGGGGGGACAGGGCCTCTCACCCCTCCACTTT.

This clone showed up just once. The chain employs TRBV10-1 and TRBJ2-2, with D possibly being TRBD2 (7 bases). Trimming took 6 bases from V and 6 from J, leaving 20 bases between them. Germline values: CDR1 WNHNN, CDR2 SYGVQD (reference sequence). CDR3 length equals 16 residues. CDR3 coding DNA: TGCGCCAGCAGGGACCCCGGTGGGGGGGCTCCCGGGGAGCTGTTTTTT. Translation: CASRDPGGGAPGELFF.

For the CDR3, the DNA is TGTGCCAGCAGTAACAGCGGATCCAGCACAGATACGCAGTATTTT. Protein: CASSNSGSSTDTQYF. This chain uses TRBV28 with TRBJ2-3; D possibly corresponds to TRBD2 (5 bases). Germline values: CDR1 MDHEN, CDR2 SYDVKM. The V gene lost 5 bases and the J gene lost 0 bases, with 12 bases spanning the gap. The CDR3 contains 15 residues.

This chain connects TRBV7-2 to TRBJ2-7; a possible D gene is TRBD1 (5 bases). CDR1 and CDR2 from the germline V gene are SGHTA and FQGNSA. The CDR3 totals 15 residues. Trimming pared 1 base from V and 2 bases from J, leaving 12 bases between. The CDR3 here is CASSLVPQGPYEQYF. The CDR3 DNA reads as TGTGCCAGCAGCTTAGTACCCCAGGGTCCCTACGAGCAGTACTTC.

V usage is TRBV18 and J usage is TRBJ1-2; D might be TRBD1 (5 bases). Deletions cut 3 bases from V and 4 bases from J, with 9 bases between. Germline assignment: CDR1 KGHSH and CDR2 LQKENI. The CDR3 sequence is 13 residues long. The CDR3 here is CASSPGQLYGYTF. The CDR3 nucleotides read TGTGCCAGCTCACCGGGGCAGCTCTATGGCTACACCTTC.